This T cell receptor beta chain stems from a study of T-cell memory formation after mild COVID-19. Study-wide findings and caveats: While clones contracting from day 15 to 85 were balanced between CD4 and CD8, later expanders leaned CD4+. CD4+ clones that contracted lay mainly in CM and EM; CD8+ ones lay in EMRA.

On this clonotype: Its antigen is unknown.

Constant-segment primers and 5'RACE yielded cDNA libraries for TCR alpha and TCR beta, each carrying sample barcodes and UMIs. MiXCR was run by TCRdb on the 5' RACE reads, yielding one entry per CDR3 protein. The table lists about 470,000 distinct CDR3 sequences, approximately 18% of them singletons. Trimming removed 7 bases at V and 1 base at J, with 8 bases between. The CDR3 extends over 13 amino acids. Germline V gene sequence: CDR1 DFQATT, CDR2 SNEGSKA (reference sequence). Sequencing was done on a sample of PBMCs or a T cell subset sorted from them (not recorded which). This TCR came from an adult woman who had mild COVID-19 (a few samples of this study predate the infection). Cell type and time point are not known. The chain employs TRBV20-1 and TRBJ2-6; D remains ambiguous. This chain's CDR3 is CSVGTSGANVLTF. CDR3 coding DNA: TGCAGTGTAGGAACGTCTGGGGCCAACGTCCTGACTTTC.